There are a few counts of the clone carrying this TCR beta chain. What it recognizes is unknown. TCR beta CDR3 sequences were amplified from RNA transcripts. The HTBI primer set served for first-round RT-PCR of the TCR CDR3. TCRdb processed the multiplex PCR reads anew with MiXCR; each CDR3 protein has one entry. The table records approximately 370,000 distinct CDR3 sequences, under 15% of them present only once. PBMCs were obtained from roughly 10 ml fresh peripheral blood. The data originate from a study of T cells in Graves' hyperthyroidism and ophthalmopathy. The overall study: Before treatment of any kind, peripheral blood was taken at initial diagnosis. General study results and limits: In validation, the model predicted ophthalmopathy. These predictions came a median about 6.8 months before onset. Blood also held most thyroid clonotypes expanded beyond 0.001.

Trimming cost V 0 bases and J 6 bases; bases outside gene matches: 9. From germline, CDR1 is GTSNPN and CDR2 SVGIG (reference sequence). The CDR3 is 16 residues long. This chain connects TRBV30 to TRBJ2-1; 9 bases are shared with TRBD1. Sequencing was done on a sample of blood. The sequence was collected from a woman aged 30 to 39 with Graves' hyperthyroidism. The CDR3, as DNA: TGTGCCTGGAGTGTCCCCCGGACAGGGGCTGGCAATGAGCAGTTCTTC. Translated: CAWSVPRTGAGNEQFF.